A single sample is the source of the 4 T cell receptor beta chains below, sequenced in a study of T-cell reconstitution after alpha-beta-depleted transplantation in children. Molecular barcoding with unique molecular identifiers was used for the TCRbeta library. A single record per CDR3 protein comes from TCRdb applying MiXCR to the PCR reads. The sample carries around 670,000 distinct CDR3 sequences, around 12% recorded once. Specimen: PBMCs, collected before TCRalphabeta/CD19-depleted stem cell transplant. All receptors come from a girl aged 2 to 9 with congenital amegakaryocytic thrombocytopenia, due to receive a stem cell transplant.

This clonotype was seen only a few times. The junction and the germline gene differ at one end; a read error may be behind it. The chain joins TRBV11-2 to TRBJ2-1; unclear D gene. This CDR3 contains 16 residues. Germline CDR1 is SGHAT and CDR2 is FQNNGV. The CDR3 region is CASASLHLGSDNEQFF. The CDR3 DNA is TGTGCCAGCGCATCGTTGCACTTAGGCTCCGACAATGAGCAGTTCTTC.

In its sample, this clonotype was seen many times. CDR3 residues: CASSVTSGRDEQYF. In nucleotides, the CDR3 is TGTGCCAGTAGCGTCACTAGCGGGAGGGACGAGCAGTACTTC. This rearrangement joins TRBV19 to TRBJ2-7, with 13 bases identical to TRBD2. V lost 6 bases, J lost 5 bases, and 4 bases stayed unmatched. CDR3 length: 14 amino acids. Germline lookup yields CDR1 LNHDA and CDR2 SQIVND (reference sequence).

This clonotype was counted many times. The chain joins TRBV20-1 to TRBJ1-3; tentative D call: TRBD1 (5 bases). Germline CDR1 DFQATT, CDR2 SNEGSKA (reference sequence). The V gene lost 6 bases and the J gene lost 0 bases, with 15 bases spanning the gap. This CDR3 has 15 residues. CDR3: CSADEGAASGNTIYF. CDR3 nucleotide sequence: TGCAGTGCCGACGAAGGGGCCGCCTCTGGAAACACCATATATTTT.

CDR3 amino acids: CASSSGDTRNYGYTF. CDR3 nucleotide sequence: TGCGCCAGCAGCTCAGGGGACACTAGAAACTATGGCTACACCTTC. This rearrangement joins TRBV5-1 to TRBJ1-2, with D perhaps TRBD1 (6 bases). The germline CDR1 and CDR2 sequences are SGHRS and YFSETQ. Trimming removed 3 bases from V and 2 bases from J, with 14 bases in between. The CDR3 runs 15 residues.